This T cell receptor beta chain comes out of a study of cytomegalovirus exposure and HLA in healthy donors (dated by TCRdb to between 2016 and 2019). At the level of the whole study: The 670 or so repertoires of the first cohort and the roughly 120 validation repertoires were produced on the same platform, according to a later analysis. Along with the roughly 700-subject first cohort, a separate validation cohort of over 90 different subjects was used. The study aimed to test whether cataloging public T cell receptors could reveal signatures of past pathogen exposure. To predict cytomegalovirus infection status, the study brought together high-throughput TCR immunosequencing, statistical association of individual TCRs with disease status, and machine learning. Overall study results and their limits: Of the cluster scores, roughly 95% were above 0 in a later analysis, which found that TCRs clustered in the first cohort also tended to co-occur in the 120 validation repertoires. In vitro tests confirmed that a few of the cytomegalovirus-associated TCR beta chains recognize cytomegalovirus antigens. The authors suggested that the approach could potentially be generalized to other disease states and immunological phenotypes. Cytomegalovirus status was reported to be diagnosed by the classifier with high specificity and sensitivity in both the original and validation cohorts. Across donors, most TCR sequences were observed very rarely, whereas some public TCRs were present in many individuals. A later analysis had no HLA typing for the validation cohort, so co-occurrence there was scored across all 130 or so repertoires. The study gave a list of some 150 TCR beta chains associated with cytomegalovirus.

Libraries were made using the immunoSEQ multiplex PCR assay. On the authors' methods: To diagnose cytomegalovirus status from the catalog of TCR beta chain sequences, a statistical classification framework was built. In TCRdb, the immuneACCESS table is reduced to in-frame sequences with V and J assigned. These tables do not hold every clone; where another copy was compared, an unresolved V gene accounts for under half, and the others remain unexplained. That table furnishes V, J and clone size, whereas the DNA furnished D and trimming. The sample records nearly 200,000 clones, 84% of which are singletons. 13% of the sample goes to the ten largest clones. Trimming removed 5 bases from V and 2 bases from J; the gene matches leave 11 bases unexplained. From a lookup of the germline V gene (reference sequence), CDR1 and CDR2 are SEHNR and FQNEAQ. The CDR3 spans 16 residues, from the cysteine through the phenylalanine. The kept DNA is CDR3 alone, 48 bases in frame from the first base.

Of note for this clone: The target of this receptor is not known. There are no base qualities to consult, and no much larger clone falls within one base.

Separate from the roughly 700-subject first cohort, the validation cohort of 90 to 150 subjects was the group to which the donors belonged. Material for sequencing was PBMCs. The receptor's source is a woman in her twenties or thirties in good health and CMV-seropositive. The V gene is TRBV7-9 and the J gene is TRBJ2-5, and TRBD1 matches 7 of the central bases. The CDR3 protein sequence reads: CASSAQGTAKQETQYF. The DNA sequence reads TGTGCCAGCAGCGCCCAGGGGACAGCGAAACAAGAGACCCAGTACTTC. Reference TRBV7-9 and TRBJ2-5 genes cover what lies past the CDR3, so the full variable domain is DTGVSQNPRHKITKRGQNVTFRCDPISEHNRLYWYRQTLGQGPEFLTYFQNEAQLEKSRLLSDRFSAERPKGSFSTLEIQRTEQGDSAMYLCASSAQGTAKQETQYFGPGTRLLVL.